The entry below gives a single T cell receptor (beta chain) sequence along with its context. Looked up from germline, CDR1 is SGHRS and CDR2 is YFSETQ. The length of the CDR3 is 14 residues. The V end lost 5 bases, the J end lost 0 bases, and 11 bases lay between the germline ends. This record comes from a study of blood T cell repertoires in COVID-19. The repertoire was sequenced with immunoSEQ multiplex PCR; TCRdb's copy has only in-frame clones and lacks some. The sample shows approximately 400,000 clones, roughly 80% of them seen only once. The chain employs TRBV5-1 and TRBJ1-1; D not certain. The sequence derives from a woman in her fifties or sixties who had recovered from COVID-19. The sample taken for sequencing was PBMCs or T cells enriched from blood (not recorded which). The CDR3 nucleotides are TGCGCCAGCAGAGGAGGCGGGATGAACACTGAAGCTTTCTTT. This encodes CASRGGGMNTEAFF.